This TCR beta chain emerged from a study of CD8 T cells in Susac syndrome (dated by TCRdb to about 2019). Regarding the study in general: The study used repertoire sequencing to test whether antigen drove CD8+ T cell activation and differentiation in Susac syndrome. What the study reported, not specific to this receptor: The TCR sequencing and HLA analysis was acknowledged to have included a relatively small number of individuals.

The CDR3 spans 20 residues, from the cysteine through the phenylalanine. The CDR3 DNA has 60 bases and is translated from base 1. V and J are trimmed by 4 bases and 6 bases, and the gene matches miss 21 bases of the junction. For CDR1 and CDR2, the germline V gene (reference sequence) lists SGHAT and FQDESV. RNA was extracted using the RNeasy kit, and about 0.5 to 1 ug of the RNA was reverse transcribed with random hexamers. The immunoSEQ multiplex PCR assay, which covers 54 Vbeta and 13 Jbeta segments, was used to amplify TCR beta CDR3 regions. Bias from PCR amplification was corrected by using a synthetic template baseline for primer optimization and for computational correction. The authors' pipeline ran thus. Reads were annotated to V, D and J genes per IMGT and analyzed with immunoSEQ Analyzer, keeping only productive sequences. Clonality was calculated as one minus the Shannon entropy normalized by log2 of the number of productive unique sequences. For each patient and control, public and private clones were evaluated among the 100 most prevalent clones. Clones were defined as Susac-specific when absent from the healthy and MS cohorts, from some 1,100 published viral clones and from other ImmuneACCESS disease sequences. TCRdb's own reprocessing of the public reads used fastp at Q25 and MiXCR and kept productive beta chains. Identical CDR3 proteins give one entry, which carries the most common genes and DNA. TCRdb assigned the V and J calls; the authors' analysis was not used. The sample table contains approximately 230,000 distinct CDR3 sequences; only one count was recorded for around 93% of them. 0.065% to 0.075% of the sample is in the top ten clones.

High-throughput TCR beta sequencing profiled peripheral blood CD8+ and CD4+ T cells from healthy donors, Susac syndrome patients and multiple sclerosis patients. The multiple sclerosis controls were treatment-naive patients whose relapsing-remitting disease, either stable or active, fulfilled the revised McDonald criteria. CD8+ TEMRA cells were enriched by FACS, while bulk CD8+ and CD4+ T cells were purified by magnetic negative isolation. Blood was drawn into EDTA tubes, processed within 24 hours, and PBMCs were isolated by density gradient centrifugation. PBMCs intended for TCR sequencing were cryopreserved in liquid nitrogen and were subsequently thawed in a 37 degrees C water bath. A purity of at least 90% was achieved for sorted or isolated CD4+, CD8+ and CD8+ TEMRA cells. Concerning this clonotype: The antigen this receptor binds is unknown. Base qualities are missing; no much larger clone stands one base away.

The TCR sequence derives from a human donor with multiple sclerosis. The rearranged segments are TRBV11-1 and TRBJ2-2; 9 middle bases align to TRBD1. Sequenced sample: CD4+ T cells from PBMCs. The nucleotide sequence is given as TGTGCCAGCAGCTCTGATCCTACCCGGGACAGGGACCCAGTATCCGGGGAGCTGTTTTTT. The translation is CASSSDPTRDRDPVSGELFF.